This T cell receptor beta chain was identified in a study of cytomegalovirus exposure and HLA in healthy donors. A note on this clone: Antigen specificity is unknown.

Whole-study results and caveats: The authors later linked a missense DCLRE1C variant to TCR beta V- and J-gene trimming. Researchers had no immune exposure information except CMV serostatus available. Later analysis placed DRB1 highest and HLA-C lowest in TCR association rates, which differed by HLA locus.

Trimming shortened V by 0 bases and J by 0 bases, and 13 bases separated the two germline ends. The CDR3 sequence is 17 residues long. The germline CDR1 and CDR2 sequences are SGDLS and YYNGEE. PCR used 60 Vbeta primers and 13 Jbeta primers. Measured with immunoSEQ multiplex PCR; TCRdb has only the in-frame clones, and not every one. The table shows 120,000 to 150,000 clones, with approximately 79% occurring only once. The sequence came from a woman aged 25 to 45 in good health and CMV-seronegative. The J gene is TRBJ2-1, the V gene TRBV9; maybe TRBD1 (5 bases). The sequenced material came from PBMCs. The CDR3 loop is CASSVALGLNSYNEQFF. CDR3 DNA sequence: TGTGCCAGCAGCGTAGCGTTGGGGCTAAACTCCTACAATGAGCAGTTCTTC.